Each of the 11 T cell receptor beta chains below was sequenced from the same sample in a study of T cell responses to AZD1222 COVID-19 vaccine. Using immunoSEQ multiplex PCR, the repertoire was profiled, and TCRdb retains in-frame clones only, with some absent. The sample consists of about 50,000 clones, over 75% of them appearing once. Sequences were derived from peripheral blood, sampled on day 0 of AZD1222 vaccination. The receptors here all came from an adult in good health.

V and J are TRBV5-6 and TRBJ1-5, with a weak D call TRBD1 (6 bases). CDR3 length: 17 residues. Looked up from germline, CDR1 is SGHDT and CDR2 is YYEEEE. Trimming removed 2 bases at V and 3 bases at J, with 18 bases between. CDR3 sequence (DNA): TGTGCCAGCAGCTTCAATTCGGGGGCATTCAACAATCAGCCCCAGCATTTT. This sequence encodes CASSFNSGAFNNQPQHF.

The chain combines TRBV5-4 with TRBJ1-2; a possible D gene is TRBD1 (5 bases). Per germline, CDR1 SGHNT and CDR2 YYREEE (reference sequence). The ends were cut back, 2 bases at V and 3 bases at J, with 17 bases in the middle. The CDR3 is 16 amino acids. In nucleotides, the CDR3 is TGTGCCAGCAGCTTTTGGGGGAGACAGCAAGACTATGGCTACACCTTC. Amino acids: CASSFWGRQQDYGYTF. The whole variable domain, remainder taken from reference TRBV5-4 and TRBJ1-2, is ETGVTQSPTHLIKTRGQQVTLRCSSQSGHNTVSWYQQALGQGPQFIFQYYREEENGRGNFPPRFSGLQFPNYSSELNVNALELDDSALYLCASSFWGRQQDYGYTFGSGTRLTVV.

The chain uses TRBV18 and TRBJ2-5; possible D gene TRBD2, 6 bases. This CDR3 is built from 13 residues. CDR1 KGHSH and CDR2 LQKENI come from the germline V gene. Trimming pared 6 bases from V and 2 bases from J, leaving 10 bases between. In DNA form, the CDR3 reads TGTGCCAGCTCTCCCCGGGAGCAAGAGACCCAGTACTTC. This sequence encodes CASSPREQETQYF.

V is TRBV11-2 and J is TRBJ1-2, with D perhaps TRBD1 (5 bases). Trimming removed 2 bases from V and 5 bases from J, with 15 bases in between. There are 15 residues in the CDR3. CDR1 and CDR2 from the germline V gene are SGHAT and FQNNGV. Written as DNA, the CDR3 is TGTGCCAGCAGCTTAACCCAGGGCTGGGGGTATGGCTACACCTTC. Encoded protein: CASSLTQGWGYGYTF. Full variable domain (outside the CDR3, taken from reference TRBV11-2 and TRBJ1-2): EAGVAQSPRYKIIEKRQSVAFWCNPISGHATLYWYQQILGQGPKLLIQFQNNGVVDDSQLPKDRFSAERLKGVDSTLKIQPAKLEDSAVYLCASSLTQGWGYGYTFGSGTRLTVV.

The CDR3 sequence is CASSQVLGGGRSSRDNEKLFF. The CDR3 region has the DNA TGTGCCAGCAGCCAAGTACTCGGGGGTGGACGTTCTAGTCGGGATAATGAAAAACTGTTTTTT. The chain couples TRBV4-2 to TRBJ1-4, with D perhaps TRBD1 (5 bases). Germline CDR1 LGHNA, CDR2 YNFKEQ. This CDR3 comprises 21 residues. Trimming took 1 base from V and 4 from J, leaving 28 bases between them.

V usage is TRBV13 and J usage is TRBJ2-7, with D maybe TRBD2 (5 bases). Germline CDR1 and CDR2: PRHDT and FYEKMQ (reference sequence). The ends were cut back, 5 bases at V and 0 bases at J, with 8 bases in the middle. The CDR3 covers 13 residues. The CDR3: CASSPGSSYEQYF. The CDR3 bases are TGTGCCAGCAGCCCGGGGAGCTCCTACGAGCAGTACTTC.

On this clone itself: The junction and the germline gene differ at one end; a read error may be behind it. The rearrangement links TRBV27 to TRBJ2-7, with 9 bases identical to TRBD1. This CDR3 contains 14 residues. From germline, CDR1 is MNHEY and CDR2 SMNVEV (reference sequence). CDR3 DNA sequence: TGTGCCAGCAGTTTCAGGGACAGGGACTACGCGCAGTACTTC. Protein sequence: CASSFRDRDYAQYF.

The J gene is TRBJ1-6, the V gene TRBV5-8, with D perhaps TRBD1 (6 bases). V shed 6 bases and J shed 0 bases, with 16 bases lying between them. The CDR3 has 17 residues. The germline gives CDR1 SGHTS, CDR2 YDEGEE. The CDR3 bases are TGTGCCAGCAATCGAGGGGGATGGAGCTCCTATAATTCACCCCTCCACTTT. Encoded protein: CASNRGGWSSYNSPLHF.

The gene calls are TRBV10-3 and TRBJ1-2, with unresolved D. Trimming cost V 4 bases and J 0 bases, with 9 bases left between them. CDR1 and CDR2 from the germline V gene are ENHRY and SYGVKD. The CDR3 spans 14 residues. The DNA for the CDR3 is TGTGCCATCAGTGGGGTGCCTGCTAACTATGGCTACACCTTC. This translates into CAISGVPANYGYTF.

This chain uses TRBV3-1 (or the pseudogene TRBV3-2) with TRBJ2-3, with D possibly being TRBD1 or TRBD2 (7 bases each). Trimming removed 4 bases from V and 3 bases from J, with 23 bases in between. The CDR3 contains 18 residues. CDR1 is LGHDT and CDR2 is YNNKEL in the germline V gene (reference sequence). Here the CDR3 DNA reads TGTGCCAGCAGCCCTTTATACTCGGGCAGGGGGGGAACAGATACGCAGTATTTT. It translates to CASSPLYSGRGGTDTQYF.

Only a few counts were recorded for this clone. The rearrangement joins TRBV10-1 to TRBJ1-1; D is possibly TRBD1 (5 bases). In germline, CDR1 is WNHNN, CDR2 SYGVQD (reference sequence). CDR3 length: 12 amino acids. Between the trimmed V and J ends, which lost 6 bases and 3 bases, there was a span of 8 bases. CDR3 bases: TGCGCCAGCAGGGCGGGGGACACTGAAGCTTTCTTT. Amino acid sequence: CASRAGDTEAFF.